This T cell receptor beta chain emerged from a study of cytomegalovirus exposure and HLA in healthy donors. Study-wide findings and caveats: It was taken for granted in presence/absence analyses that sequencing depth across donors was roughly uniform. Accurate prediction of most subjects' HLA-A and HLA-B alleles from TCR beta sequences was reported. Many donors carried some public TCRs, although rarity characterized most TCR sequences.

About this clone itself: Its antigen is as yet unknown.

The PCR contained 60 Vbeta and 13 Jbeta primers. Data came from immunoSEQ multiplex PCR; TCRdb stores just in-frame clones and leaves some out. The sample carries around 120,000 clones, roughly two thirds recorded once. The CDR3 totals 17 residues. Unmatched junction bases numbered 3, after V lost 0 bases and J lost 0 bases. Germline V gives CDR1 SGHRS, CDR2 YFSETQ. Likely unrecorded immune exposures existed in these nominally healthy donors. The sample was PBMCs. V usage is TRBV5-1 and J usage is TRBJ2-3; TRBD2 aligns across 11 bases. The TCR was taken from a man younger than 45 in good health and CMV-seropositive. The CDR3 is CASSLGLAGPSTDTQYF. The CDR3, as DNA: TGCGCCAGCAGCTTGGGACTAGCGGGGCCCAGCACAGATACGCAGTATTTT.